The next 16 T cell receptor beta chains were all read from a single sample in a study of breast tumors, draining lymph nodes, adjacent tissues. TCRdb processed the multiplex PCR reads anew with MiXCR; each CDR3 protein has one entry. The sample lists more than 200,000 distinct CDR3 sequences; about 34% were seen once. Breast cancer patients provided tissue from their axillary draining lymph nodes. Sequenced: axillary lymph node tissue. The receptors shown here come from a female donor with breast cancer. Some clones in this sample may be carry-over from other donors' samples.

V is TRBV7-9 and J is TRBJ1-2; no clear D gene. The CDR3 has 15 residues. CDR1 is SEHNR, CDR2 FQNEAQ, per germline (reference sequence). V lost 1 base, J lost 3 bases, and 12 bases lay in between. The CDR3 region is CASSLETGDYYGYTF. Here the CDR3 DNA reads TGTGCCAGCAGCTTAGAAACTGGAGACTACTATGGCTACACCTTC.

CDR3 nucleotide sequence: TGCAGCGTTGAAGAGGACCTGAACACTGAAGCTTTCTTT. As protein: CSVEEDLNTEAFF. The chain has TRBV29-1 and TRBJ1-1; no definite D call. From germline, CDR1 is SQVTM and CDR2 ANQGSEA. The CDR3 runs to 13 residues. Trimming pared 0 bases from V and 0 bases from J, leaving 5 bases between. The whole variable domain, remainder taken from reference TRBV29-1 and TRBJ1-1, is SAVISQKPSRDICQRGTSLTIQCQVDSQVTMMFWYRQQPGQSLTLIATANQGSEATYESGFVIDKFPISRPNLTFSTLTVSNMSPEDSSIYLCSVEEDLNTEAFFGQGTRLTVV.

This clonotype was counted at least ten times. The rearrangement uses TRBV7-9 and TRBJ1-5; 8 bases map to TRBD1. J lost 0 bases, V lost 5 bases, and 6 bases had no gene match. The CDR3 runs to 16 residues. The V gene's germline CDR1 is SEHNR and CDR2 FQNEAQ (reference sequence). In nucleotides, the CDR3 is TGTGCCAGCAGCGCATCCGGACAGGGTAGCAATCAGCCCCAGCATTTT. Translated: CASSASGQGSNQPQHF. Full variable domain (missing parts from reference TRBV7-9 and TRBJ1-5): DTGVSQNPRHKITKRGQNVTFRCDPISEHNRLYWYRQTLGQGPEFLTYFQNEAQLEKSRLLSDRFSAERPKGSFSTLEIQRTEQGDSAMYLCASSASGQGSNQPQHFGDGTRLSIL.

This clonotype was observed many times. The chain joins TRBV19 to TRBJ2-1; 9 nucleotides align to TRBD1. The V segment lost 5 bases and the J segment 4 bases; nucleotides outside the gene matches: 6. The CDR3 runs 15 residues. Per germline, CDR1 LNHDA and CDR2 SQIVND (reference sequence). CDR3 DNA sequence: TGTGCCAGTAGTTGGGACAGGGTCTCATACAATGAGCAGTTCTTC. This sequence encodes CASSWDRVSYNEQFF. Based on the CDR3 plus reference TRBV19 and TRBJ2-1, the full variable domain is DGGITQSPKYLFRKEGQNVTLSCEQNLNHDAMYWYRQDPGQGLRLIYYSQIVNDFQKGDIAEGYSVSREKKESFPLTVTSAQKNPTAFYLCASSWDRVSYNEQFFGPGTRLTVL.

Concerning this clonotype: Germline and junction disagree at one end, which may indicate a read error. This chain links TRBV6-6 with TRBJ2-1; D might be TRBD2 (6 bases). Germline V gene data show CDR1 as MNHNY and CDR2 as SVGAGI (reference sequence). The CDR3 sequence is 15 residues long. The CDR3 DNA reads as TGTGCCAGCAGTCACTCGCGTTTAGCGGACAATGAGCAGTTCTTC. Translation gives CASSHSRLADNEQFF.

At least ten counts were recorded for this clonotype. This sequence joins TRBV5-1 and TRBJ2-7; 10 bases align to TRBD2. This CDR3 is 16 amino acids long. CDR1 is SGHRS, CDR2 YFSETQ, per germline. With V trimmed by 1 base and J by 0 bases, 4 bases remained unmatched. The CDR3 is CASSLTSGVSSYEQYF. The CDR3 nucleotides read TGCGCCAGCAGCTTGACTAGCGGGGTGAGCTCCTACGAGCAGTACTTC.

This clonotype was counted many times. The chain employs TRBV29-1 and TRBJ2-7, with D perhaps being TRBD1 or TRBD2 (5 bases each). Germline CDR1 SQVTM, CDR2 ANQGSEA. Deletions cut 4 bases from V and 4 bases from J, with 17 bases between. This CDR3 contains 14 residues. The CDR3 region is CSVVGEGRRYEQYF. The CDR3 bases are TGCAGCGTTGTGGGAGAGGGGCGCAGGTACGAGCAGTACTTC.

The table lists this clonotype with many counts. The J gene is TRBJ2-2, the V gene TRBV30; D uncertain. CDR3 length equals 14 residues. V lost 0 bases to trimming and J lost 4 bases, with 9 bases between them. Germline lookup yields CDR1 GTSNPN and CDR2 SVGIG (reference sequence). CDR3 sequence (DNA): TGTGCCTGGAGTGTAAACCCGGTCACCGGGGAGCTGTTTTTT. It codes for CAWSVNPVTGELFF.

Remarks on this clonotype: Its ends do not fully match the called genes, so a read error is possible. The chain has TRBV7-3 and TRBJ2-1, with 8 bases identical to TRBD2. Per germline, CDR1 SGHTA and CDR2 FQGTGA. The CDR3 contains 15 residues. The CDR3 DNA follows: TGTGCCGGCAGTACCAGGACTAGCCCGTACAATGAGCAGTTCTTC. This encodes CAGSTRTSPYNEQFF.

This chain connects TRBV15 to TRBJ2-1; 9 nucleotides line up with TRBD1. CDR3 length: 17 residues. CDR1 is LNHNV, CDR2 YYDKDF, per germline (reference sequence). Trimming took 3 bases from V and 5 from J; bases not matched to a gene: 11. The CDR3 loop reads CATSSLPGQGTNNEQFF. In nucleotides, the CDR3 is TGTGCCACCAGCAGCTTACCGGGACAGGGCACCAACAATGAGCAGTTCTTC.

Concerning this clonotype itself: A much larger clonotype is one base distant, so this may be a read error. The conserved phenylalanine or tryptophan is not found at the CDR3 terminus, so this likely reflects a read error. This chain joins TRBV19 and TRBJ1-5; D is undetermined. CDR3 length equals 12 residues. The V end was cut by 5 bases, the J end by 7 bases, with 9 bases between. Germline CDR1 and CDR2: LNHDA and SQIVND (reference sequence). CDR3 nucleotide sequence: TGTGCCAGTAGTCAATCACACCAGCCCCAGCATCTT. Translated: CASSQSHQPQHL.

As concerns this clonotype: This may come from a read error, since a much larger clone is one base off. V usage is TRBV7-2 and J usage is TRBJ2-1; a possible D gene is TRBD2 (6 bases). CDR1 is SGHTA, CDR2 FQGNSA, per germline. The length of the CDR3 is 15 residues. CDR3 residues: CASSSPWRAHNEQLF. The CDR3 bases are TGTGCCAGCAGCTCTCCGTGGAGGGCCCACAATGAGCAGCTCTTC.

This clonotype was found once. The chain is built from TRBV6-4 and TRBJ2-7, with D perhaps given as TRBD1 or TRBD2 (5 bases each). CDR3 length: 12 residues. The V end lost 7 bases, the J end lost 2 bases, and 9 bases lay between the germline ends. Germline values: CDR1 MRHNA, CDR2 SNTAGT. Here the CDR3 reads CASKRGTYEQYV. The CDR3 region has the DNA TGTGCCAGCAAACGGGGCACCTACGAGCAGTACGTC.

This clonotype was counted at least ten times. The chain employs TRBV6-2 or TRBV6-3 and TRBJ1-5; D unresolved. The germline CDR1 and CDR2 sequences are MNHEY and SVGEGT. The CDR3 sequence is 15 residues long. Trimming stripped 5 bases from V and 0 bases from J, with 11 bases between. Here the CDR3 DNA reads TGTGCCAGCAGTATCGTGGGAGTTAGCAATCAGCCCCAGCATTTT. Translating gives CASSIVGVSNQPQHF.

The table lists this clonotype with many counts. The CDR3, as DNA: TGTGCCAGCAGCCGGACTAGCGGGAGTTACGAGCAGTACTTC. Its translation is CASSRTSGSYEQYF. The rearrangement links TRBV7-6 to TRBJ2-7, with 13 bases lining up with TRBD2. V lost 5 bases, J lost 4 bases, and 2 bases stayed unmatched. Germline CDR1 and CDR2: SGHVS and FNYEAQ. The CDR3 runs to 14 residues. Supplemented by reference TRBV7-6 and TRBJ2-7, the full variable domain reads GAGVSQSPRYKVTKRGQDVALRCDPISGHVSLYWYRQALGQGPEFLTYFNYEAQQDKSGLPNDRFSAERPEGSISTLTIQRTEQRDSAMYRCASSRTSGSYEQYFGPGTRLTVT.

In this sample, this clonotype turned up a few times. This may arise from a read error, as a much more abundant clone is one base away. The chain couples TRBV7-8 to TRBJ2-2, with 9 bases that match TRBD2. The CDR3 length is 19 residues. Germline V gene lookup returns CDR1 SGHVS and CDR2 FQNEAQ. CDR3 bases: TGTGCCAGCAGCTTAGCGCGGGGGACTAGCTCCAAGAACCCCGGGGAGCTGTTTTTT. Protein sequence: CASSLARGTSSKNPGELFF.